These 6 T cell receptor beta chains originate from one sample sequenced in a study of shared clonotypes between healthy human individuals. Using immunoSEQ multiplex PCR, the repertoire was profiled, and TCRdb retains in-frame clones only, with some absent. The table shows around 2,100,000 clones, with roughly 95% occurring only once. Naive CD8 isolation took CD45RO-negative cells positively selected for CCR7 and excluded terminally differentiated effector memory CD45RA+ cells. Sequenced: naive CD8+ T cells sorted from blood. The source is a man in his late teens or twenties in good health.

The V gene is TRBV4-3, the J gene TRBJ2-5; the D gene is possibly TRBD2 (6 bases). This CDR3 has 15 residues. CDR1 is LGHNA and CDR2 is YSLEER in the germline V gene. V shed 0 bases and J shed 1 base, with 9 bases lying between them. The CDR3, as DNA: TGCGCCAGCAGCCAAGATCCGGGGGTCCAAGAGACCCAGTACTTC. This codes for CASSQDPGVQETQYF.

The V call is TRBV10-3, the J call TRBJ1-1, with 7 bases that match TRBD1. Trimming at V came to 2 bases and at J to 3 bases, leaving 6 bases not matched to a gene. CDR3 size: 15 residues. From germline, CDR1 is ENHRY and CDR2 SYGVKD. The chain's CDR3 is CAISENRGTDTEAFF. Here the CDR3 DNA reads TGTGCCATCAGTGAGAACAGGGGTACCGACACTGAAGCTTTCTTT.

The chain uses TRBV2 and TRBJ2-5; 11 bases are shared with TRBD2. Germline CDR1 SNHLY, CDR2 FYNNEI. The ends lost 3 bases at V and 4 bases at J; junction bases unmatched: 16. The CDR3 loop spans 19 amino acids. The CDR3 spells CASSDRPSGGWVFRETQYF. As DNA, the CDR3 is TGTGCCAGCAGTGATCGGCCTAGCGGGGGGTGGGTTTTTCGAGAGACCCAGTACTTC.

Remarks on this clone: Other DNA sequences within the sample encode an identical CDR3. The CDR3 is CASSEAGGSYEQYF. The CDR3 coding sequence is TGTGCCAGCAGTGAAGCCGGGGGCTCCTACGAGCAGTACTTC. The V and J genes are TRBV6-1 and TRBJ2-7; D may be TRBD2 (6 bases). Germline CDR1 reads MNHNS; CDR2 reads SASEGT. The CDR3 extends over 14 amino acids. V was shortened by 0 bases and J by 0 bases, with 6 bases between the two germline ends.

The chain has TRBV4-1 and TRBJ2-3, with 12 bases that match TRBD2. The CDR3 loop spans 16 amino acids. The trim removed 3 bases at V and 2 bases at J, leaving 3 bases unmatched. CDR1 MGHRA and CDR2 YSYEKL come from the germline V gene. The CDR3 here is CASSHLAGGNTDTQYF. The CDR3 coding sequence is TGCGCCAGCAGCCACCTAGCGGGAGGGAACACAGATACGCAGTATTTT.

The V call is TRBV9, the J call TRBJ1-1, with 7 bases that match TRBD1. The J segment lost 0 bases and the V segment lost 3 bases, leaving 8 bases of the junction unmatched. The CDR3 is 16 amino acids. Germline values: CDR1 SGDLS, CDR2 YYNGEE. The CDR3 DNA follows: TGTGCCAGCAGCGCTCGGACAGGACTCATGAACACTGAAGCTTTCTTT. It is translated as CASSARTGLMNTEAFF. Complete variable domain (other parts from reference TRBV9 and TRBJ1-1): DSGVTQTPKHLITATGQRVTLRCSPRSGDLSVYWYQQSLDQGLQFLIQYYNGEERAKGNILERFSAQQFPDLHSELNLSSLELGDSALYFCASSARTGLMNTEAFFGQGTRLTVV.